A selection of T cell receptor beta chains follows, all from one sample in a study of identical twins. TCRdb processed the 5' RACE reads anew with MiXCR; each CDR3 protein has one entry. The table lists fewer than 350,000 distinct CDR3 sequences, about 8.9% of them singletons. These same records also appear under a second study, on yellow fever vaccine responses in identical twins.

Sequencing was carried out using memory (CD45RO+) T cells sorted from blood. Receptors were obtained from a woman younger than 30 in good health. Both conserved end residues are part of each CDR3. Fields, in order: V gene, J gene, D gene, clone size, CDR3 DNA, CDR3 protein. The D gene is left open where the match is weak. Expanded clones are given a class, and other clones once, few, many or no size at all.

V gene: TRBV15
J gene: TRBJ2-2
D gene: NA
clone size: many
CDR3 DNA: TGTGCCACCAGCAGAGATGGCCCTACCGGGGAGCTGTTTTTT
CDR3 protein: CATSRDGPTGELFF

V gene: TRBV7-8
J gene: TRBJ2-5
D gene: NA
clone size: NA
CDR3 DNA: TGTGCCAGCAGCTTAGTAGGGGTGAAGACCCAGTACTTC
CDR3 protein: CASSLVGVKTQYF

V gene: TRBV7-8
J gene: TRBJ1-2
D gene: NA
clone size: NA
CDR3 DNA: TGTGCCAGCAGCTTATCAATGGGGGCAGGGGCCTATGGCTACACCTTC
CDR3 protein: CASSLSMGAGAYGYTF

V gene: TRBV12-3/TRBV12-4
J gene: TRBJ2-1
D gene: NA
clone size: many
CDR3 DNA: TGTGCCAGCAGTTCATTTGGCAATGAGCAGTTCTTC
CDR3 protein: CASSSFGNEQFF

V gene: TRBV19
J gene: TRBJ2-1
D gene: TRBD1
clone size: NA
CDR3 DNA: TGTGCCAGTAGTATCCTGGCGGACAGGGGGCCCTACAATGAGCAGTTCTTC
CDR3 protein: CASSILADRGPYNEQFF

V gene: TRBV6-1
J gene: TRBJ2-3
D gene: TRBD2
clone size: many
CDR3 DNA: TGTGCCAGCAGTGAGATGGCGGGGGGCCCGGATACGCAGTATTTT
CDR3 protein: CASSEMAGGPDTQYF

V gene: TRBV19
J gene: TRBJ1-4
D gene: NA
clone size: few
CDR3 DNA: TGTGCCAGCAAGACGACAGCAACTAATGAAAAACTGTTTTTT
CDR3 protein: CASKTTATNEKLFF

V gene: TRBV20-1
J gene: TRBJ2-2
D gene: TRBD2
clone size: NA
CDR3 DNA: TGCTGTGCTAGAGATAGGCTAGCGGAGTCCACCGGGGAGCTGTTTTTT
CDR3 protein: CCARDRLAESTGELFF

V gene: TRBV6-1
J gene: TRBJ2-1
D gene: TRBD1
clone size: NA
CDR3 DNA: TGTGCCAGCAGTCCGAACAGGGGGTACTACAATGAGCAGTTCTTC
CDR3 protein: CASSPNRGYYNEQFF

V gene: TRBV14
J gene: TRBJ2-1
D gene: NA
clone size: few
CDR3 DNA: TGTGCCAGCAGCCAAGTTTTTGGGGCAAGCGTGTGGGTCGGGAGCGGGTTGTCCTACAATGAGCAGTTCTTC
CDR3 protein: CASSQVFGASVWVGSGLSYNEQFF

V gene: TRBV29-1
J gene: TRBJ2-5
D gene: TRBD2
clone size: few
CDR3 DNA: TGCAGCGGGACTAGCGGGGAGACCCAGTACTTC
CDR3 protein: CSGTSGETQYF

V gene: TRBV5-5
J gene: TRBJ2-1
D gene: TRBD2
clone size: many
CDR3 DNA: TGTGCCAGCAGCTTAAGTCCGGCTAGCGGGAGGGTCGATGAGCAGTTCTTC
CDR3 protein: CASSLSPASGRVDEQFF

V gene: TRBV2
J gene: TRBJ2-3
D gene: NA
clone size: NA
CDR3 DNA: TGTGCCAGCAGTGAACTGGGGAGCTCTAGCACAGATACGCAGTATTTT
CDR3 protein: CASSELGSSSTDTQYF

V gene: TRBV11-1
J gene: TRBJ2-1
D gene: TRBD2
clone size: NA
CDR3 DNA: TGTGCCAGCAGCTTAAACGGGAGGGCCTACAATGAGCAGTTCTTC
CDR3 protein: CASSLNGRAYNEQFF

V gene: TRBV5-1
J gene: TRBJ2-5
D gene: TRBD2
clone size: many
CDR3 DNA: TGCGCCAGCAGCCCGGGGAGTAGCGGGAGTCGAGAGACCCAGTACTTC
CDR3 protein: CASSPGSSGSRETQYF

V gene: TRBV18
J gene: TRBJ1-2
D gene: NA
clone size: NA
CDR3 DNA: TGTGCCAGCTCACCAGAACCGAACTATGGCTACACCTTC
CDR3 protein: CASSPEPNYGYTF

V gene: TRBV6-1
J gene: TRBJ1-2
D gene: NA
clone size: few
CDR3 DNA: TGTGCCAGCAGTGAACTGGCGGCAGGGGCCAGCTATGGCTACACCTTC
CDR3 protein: CASSELAAGASYGYTF

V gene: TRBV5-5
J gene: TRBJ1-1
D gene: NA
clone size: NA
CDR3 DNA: TGTGCCAGCAGCATCGACACAGATGGTAACACTGAAGCTTTCTTT
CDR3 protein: CASSIDTDGNTEAFF

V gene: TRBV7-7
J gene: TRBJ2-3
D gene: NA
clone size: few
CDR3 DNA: TGTGCCAGCAGCCCCCGACTAAGTGGCGCAGATACGCAGTATTTT
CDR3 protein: CASSPRLSGADTQYF

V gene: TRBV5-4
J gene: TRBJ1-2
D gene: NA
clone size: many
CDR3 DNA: TGTGCCAGCAGCCTTCTACAGGGTTACTATGGCTACACCTTC
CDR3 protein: CASSLLQGYYGYTF

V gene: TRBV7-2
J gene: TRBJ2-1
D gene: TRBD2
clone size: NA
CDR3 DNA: TGTGCCACCAGCGGGGGGAGCGGGAGTATCTATGAGCAGTTCTTC
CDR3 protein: CATSGGSGSIYEQFF

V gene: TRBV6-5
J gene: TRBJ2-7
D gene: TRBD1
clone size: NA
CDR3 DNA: TGTGCCAGCATTAGGACAGGGGGGAACTACGAGCAGTACTTC
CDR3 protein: CASIRTGGNYEQYF

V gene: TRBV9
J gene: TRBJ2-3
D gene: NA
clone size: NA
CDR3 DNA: TGTGCCAGCAGCGTAGTCACTACCCCAGATACGCAGTATTTT
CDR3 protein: CASSVVTTPDTQYF

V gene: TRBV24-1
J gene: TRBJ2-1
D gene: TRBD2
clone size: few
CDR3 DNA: TGTGCCACCAGTCCAAGCGGGGGGTCCTACAATGAGCAGTTCTTC
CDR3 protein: CATSPSGGSYNEQFF

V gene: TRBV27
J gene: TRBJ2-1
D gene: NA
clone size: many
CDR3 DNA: TGTGCCAGCAGTACAATCCGGGACATGATCAATGAGCAGTTCTTC
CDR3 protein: CASSTIRDMINEQFF

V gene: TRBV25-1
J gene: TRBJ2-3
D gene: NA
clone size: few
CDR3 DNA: TGTGCCAGCAACATCGGAGAAAGCACAGATACGCAGTATTTT
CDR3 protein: CASNIGESTDTQYF

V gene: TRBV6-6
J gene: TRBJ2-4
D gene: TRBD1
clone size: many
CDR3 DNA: TGTGCCAGCAGTGGGGACAGGGGTTATCAGTACTTC
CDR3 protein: CASSGDRGYQYF